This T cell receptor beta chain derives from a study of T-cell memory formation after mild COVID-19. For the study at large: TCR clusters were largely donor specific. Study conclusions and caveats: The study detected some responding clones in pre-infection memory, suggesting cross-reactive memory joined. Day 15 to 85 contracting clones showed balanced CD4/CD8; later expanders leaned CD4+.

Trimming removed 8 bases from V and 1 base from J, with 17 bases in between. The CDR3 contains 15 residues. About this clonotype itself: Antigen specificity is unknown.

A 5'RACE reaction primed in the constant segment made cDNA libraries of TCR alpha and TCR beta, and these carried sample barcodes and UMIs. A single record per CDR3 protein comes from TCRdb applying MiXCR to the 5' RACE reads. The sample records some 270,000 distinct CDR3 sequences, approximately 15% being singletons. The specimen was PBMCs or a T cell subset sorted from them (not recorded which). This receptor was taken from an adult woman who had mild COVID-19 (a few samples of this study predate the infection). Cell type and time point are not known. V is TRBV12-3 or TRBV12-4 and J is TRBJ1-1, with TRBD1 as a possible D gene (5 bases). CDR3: CASEIRGGTNTEAFF. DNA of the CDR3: TGTGCCAGCGAGATACGGGGGGGGACGAACACTGAAGCTTTCTTT.